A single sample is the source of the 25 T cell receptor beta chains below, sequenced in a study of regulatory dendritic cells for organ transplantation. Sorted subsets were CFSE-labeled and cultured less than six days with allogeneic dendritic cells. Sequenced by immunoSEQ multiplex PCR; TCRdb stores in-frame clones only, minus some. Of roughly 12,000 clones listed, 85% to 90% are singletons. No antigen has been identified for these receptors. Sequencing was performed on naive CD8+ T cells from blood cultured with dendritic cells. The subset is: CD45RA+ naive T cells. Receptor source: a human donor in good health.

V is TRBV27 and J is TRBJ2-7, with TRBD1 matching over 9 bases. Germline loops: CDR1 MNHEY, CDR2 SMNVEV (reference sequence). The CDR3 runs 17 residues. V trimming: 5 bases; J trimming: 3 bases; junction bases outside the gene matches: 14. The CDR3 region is CASSPLKTGGGFYEQYF. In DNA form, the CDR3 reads TGTGCCAGCAGTCCTCTTAAGACAGGGGGAGGTTTCTACGAGCAGTACTTC.

CDR3 loop: CASSPAGRGLADTQYF. CDR3 bases: TGTGCCAGCAGTCCGGCCGGGCGGGGCCTGGCGGATACGCAGTATTTT. The chain combines TRBV27 with TRBJ2-3, with D perhaps matching TRBD2 (6 bases). The CDR3 extends over 16 amino acids. The V end was cut by 5 bases, the J end by 6 bases, with 21 bases between. Germline V CDR1 and CDR2: MNHEY, SMNVEV (reference sequence).

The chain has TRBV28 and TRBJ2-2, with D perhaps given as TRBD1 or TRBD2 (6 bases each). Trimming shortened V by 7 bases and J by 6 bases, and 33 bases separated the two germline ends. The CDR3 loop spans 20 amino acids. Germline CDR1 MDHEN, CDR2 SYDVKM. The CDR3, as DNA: TGTGCCAGCACCCCAAGCGGGCGACCTCCGGGACACCTGGGGGCCGGGGAGCTGTTTTTT. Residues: CASTPSGRPPGHLGAGELFF. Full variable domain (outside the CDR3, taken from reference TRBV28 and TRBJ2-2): DVKVTQSSRYLVKRTGEKVFLECVQDMDHENMFWYRQDPGLGLRLIYFSYDVKMKEKGDIPEGYSVSREKKERFSLILESASTNQTSMYLCASTPSGRPPGHLGAGELFFGEGSRLTVL.

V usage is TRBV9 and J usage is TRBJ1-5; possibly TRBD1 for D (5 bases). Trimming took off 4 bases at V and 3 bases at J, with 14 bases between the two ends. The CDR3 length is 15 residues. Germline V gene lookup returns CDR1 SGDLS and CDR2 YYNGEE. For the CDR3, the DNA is TGTGCCAGCAGCATATCAGGGAGTAACAATCAGCCCCAGCATTTT. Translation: CASSISGSNNQPQHF.

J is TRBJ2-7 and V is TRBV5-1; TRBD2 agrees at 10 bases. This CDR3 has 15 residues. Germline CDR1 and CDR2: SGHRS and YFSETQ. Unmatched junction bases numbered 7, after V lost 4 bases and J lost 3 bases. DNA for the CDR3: TGCGCCAGCAGCCCAGCGGGGGGGCCCGGCTACGAGCAGTACTTC. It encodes CASSPAGGPGYEQYF.

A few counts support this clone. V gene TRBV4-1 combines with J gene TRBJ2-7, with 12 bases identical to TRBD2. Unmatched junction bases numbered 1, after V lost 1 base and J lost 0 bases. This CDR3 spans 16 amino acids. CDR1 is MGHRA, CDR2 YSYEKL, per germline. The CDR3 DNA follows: TGCGCCAGCAGCCAAGGACTAGCGGGAGCCTCCTACGAGCAGTACTTC. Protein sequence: CASSQGLAGASYEQYF.

The CDR3 loop is CASSDRADQPQHF. CDR3 coding DNA: TGTGCCAGCAGCGACAGGGCTGATCAGCCCCAGCATTTT. V is TRBV9 and J is TRBJ1-5, with D tentatively TRBD1 (6 bases). The CDR3 is 13 residues long. Deletions cut 3 bases from V and 5 bases from J, with 9 bases between. CDR1 and CDR2 from the germline V gene are SGDLS and YYNGEE. Combining the CDR3 with reference TRBV9 and TRBJ1-5 gives the whole variable domain DSGVTQTPKHLITATGQRVTLRCSPRSGDLSVYWYQQSLDQGLQFLIQYYNGEERAKGNILERFSAQQFPDLHSELNLSSLELGDSALYFCASSDRADQPQHFGDGTRLSIL.

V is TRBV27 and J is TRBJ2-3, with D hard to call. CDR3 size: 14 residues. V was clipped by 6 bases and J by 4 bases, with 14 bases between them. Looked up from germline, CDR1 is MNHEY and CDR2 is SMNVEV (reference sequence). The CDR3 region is CASSEGSGPDTQYF. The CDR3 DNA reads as TGTGCCAGCAGCGAAGGGTCCGGTCCAGATACGCAGTATTTT.

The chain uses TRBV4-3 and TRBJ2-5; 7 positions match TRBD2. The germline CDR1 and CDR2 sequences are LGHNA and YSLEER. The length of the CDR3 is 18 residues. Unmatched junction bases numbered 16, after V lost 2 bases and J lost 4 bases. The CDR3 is CASSQFMADGGKGETQYF. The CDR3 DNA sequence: TGCGCCAGCAGCCAATTCATGGCGGACGGGGGGAAAGGAGAGACCCAGTACTTC.

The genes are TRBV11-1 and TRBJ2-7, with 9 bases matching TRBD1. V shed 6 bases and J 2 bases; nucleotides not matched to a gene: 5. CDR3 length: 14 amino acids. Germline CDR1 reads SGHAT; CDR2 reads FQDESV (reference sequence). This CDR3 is CASSSGTGTYEQYF. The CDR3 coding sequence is TGTGCCAGCAGTTCCGGGACAGGGACCTACGAGCAGTACTTC.

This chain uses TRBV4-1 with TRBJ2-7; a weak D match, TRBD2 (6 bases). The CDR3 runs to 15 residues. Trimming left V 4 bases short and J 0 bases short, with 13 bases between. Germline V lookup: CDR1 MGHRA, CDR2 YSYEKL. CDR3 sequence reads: CASSPEGRASYEQYF. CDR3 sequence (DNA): TGCGCCAGCAGCCCGGAGGGGCGGGCCTCCTACGAGCAGTACTTC.

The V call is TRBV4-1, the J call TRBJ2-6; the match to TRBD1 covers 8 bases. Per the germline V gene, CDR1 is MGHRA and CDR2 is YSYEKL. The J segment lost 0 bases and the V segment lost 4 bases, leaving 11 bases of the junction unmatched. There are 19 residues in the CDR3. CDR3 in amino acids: CASSPDPGGTSSGANVLTF. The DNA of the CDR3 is TGCGCCAGCAGCCCCGACCCAGGGGGCACTAGCTCTGGGGCCAACGTCCTGACTTTC.

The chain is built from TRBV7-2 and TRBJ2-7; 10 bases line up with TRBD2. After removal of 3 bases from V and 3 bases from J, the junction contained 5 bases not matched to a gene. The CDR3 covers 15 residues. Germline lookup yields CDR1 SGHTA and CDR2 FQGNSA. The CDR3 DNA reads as TGTGCCAGCAGCTTCTATAGCGGGGGGTTCTACGAGCAGTACTTC. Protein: CASSFYSGGFYEQYF.

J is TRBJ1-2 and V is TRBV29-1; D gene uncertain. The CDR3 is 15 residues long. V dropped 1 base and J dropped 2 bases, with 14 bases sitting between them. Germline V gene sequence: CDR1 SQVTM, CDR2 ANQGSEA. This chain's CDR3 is CSVEAVAPGNYGYTF. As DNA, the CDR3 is TGCAGCGTTGAAGCCGTGGCTCCGGGGAACTATGGCTACACCTTC.

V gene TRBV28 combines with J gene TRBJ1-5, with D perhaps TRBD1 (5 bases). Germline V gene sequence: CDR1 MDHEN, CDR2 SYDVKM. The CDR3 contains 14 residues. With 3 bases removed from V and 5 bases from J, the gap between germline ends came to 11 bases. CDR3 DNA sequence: TGTGCCAGCAGTTTGGCAGGGATCGATCAGCCCCAGCATTTT. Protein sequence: CASSLAGIDQPQHF.

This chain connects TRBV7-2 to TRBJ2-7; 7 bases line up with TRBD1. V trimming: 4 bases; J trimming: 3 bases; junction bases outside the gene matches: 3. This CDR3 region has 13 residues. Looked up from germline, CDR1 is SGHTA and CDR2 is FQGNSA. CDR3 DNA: TGTGCCAGCAGCTCTGGGACAGACTACGAGCAGTACTTC. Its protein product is CASSSGTDYEQYF.

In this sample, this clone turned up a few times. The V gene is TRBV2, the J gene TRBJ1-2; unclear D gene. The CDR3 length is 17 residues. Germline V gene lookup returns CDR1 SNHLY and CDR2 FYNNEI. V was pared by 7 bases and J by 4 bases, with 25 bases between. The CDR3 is CASIGGSQGGLIYGYTF. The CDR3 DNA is TGTGCCAGCATAGGTGGGAGCCAAGGCGGGCTTATCTATGGCTACACCTTC.

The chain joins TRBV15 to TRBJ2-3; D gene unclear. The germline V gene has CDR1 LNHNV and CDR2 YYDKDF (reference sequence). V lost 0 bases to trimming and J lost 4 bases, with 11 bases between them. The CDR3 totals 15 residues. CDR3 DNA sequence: TGTGCCACCAGCAGAGATTGGAGTGGCGCAGATACGCAGTATTTT. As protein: CATSRDWSGADTQYF.

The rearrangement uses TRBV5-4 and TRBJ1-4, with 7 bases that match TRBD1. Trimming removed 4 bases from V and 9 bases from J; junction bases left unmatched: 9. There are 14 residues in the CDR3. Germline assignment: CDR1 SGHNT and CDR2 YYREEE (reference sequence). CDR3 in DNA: TGTGCCAGCAGCCAGGGGGAAGGCGGTAAAAAACTGTTTTTT. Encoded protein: CASSQGEGGKKLFF.

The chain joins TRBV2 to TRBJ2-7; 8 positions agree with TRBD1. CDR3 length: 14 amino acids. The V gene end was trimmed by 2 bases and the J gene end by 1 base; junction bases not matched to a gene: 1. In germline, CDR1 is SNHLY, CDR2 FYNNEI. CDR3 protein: CASSERTGSYEQYF. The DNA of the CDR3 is TGTGCCAGCAGTGAACGGACAGGGTCCTACGAGCAGTACTTC.

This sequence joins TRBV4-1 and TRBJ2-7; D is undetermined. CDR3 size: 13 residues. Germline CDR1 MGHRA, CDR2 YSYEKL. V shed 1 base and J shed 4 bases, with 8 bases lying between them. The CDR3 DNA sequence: TGCGCCAGCAGCCAAGTGGGATCGTACGAGCAGTACTTC. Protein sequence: CASSQVGSYEQYF.

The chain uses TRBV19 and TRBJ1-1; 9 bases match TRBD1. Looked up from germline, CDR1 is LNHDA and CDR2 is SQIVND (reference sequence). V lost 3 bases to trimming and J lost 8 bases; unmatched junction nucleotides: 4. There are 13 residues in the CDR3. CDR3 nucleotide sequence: TGTGCCAGTAGTATTATCACAGGGGGCGAAGCTTTCTTT. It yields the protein CASSIITGGEAFF.

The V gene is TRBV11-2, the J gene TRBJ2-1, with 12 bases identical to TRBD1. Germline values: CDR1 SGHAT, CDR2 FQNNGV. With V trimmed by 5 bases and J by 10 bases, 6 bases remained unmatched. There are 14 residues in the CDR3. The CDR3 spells CASSNRDRGPEQFF. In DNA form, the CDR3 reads TGTGCCAGCAGCAACCGGGACAGGGGGCCCGAGCAGTTCTTC. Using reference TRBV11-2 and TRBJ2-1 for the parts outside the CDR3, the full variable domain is EAGVAQSPRYKIIEKRQSVAFWCNPISGHATLYWYQQILGQGPKLLIQFQNNGVVDDSQLPKDRFSAERLKGVDSTLKIQPAKLEDSAVYLCASSNRDRGPEQFFGPGTRLTVL.

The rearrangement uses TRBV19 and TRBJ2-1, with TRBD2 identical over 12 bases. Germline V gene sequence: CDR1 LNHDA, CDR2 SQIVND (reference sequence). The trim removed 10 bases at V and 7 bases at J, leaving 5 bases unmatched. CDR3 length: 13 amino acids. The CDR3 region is CATGLAGWNEQFF. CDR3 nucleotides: TGTGCCACCGGACTAGCGGGATGGAATGAGCAGTTCTTC.

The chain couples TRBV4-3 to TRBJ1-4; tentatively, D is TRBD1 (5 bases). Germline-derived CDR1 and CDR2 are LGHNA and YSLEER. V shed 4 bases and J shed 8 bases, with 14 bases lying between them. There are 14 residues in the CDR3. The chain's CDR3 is CASSPWGGSEKLFF. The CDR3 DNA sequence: TGCGCCAGCAGCCCATGGGGGGGGTCGGAAAAACTGTTTTTT.